The text below deals with one TCR beta chain. This sample is part of a study of blood T cells in healthy people across ages. Alongside a J-beta primer mix, a sample-barcoded 5' primer served in a second PCR lasting 7 to 11 cycles. TCRdb fed the 5' RACE reads into MiXCR, producing one record per CDR3 protein. The sample lists about 690,000 distinct CDR3 sequences; roughly 43% were seen once. Trimming shortened V by 4 bases and J by 2 bases, and 11 bases separated the two germline ends. The CDR3 totals 14 residues. Germline V CDR1 and CDR2: MNHNS, SASEGT. The chain couples TRBV6-1 to TRBJ1-1; D gene unclear. The source is a man older than 75 in good health. Sequenced material: blood. In DNA form, the CDR3 reads TGTGCCAGCAGTGGAATCGAGATAAACACTGAAGCTTTCTTT. Protein: CASSGIEINTEAFF.